Following are 23 T cell receptor beta chains from one sample sequenced in a study of post-analysis software for immune sequencing data. Unique molecular identifiers tagged the TCR beta cDNA libraries. TCRdb fed the PCR reads into MiXCR, producing one record per CDR3 protein. The sample has around 200,000 distinct CDR3 sequences; around 30% are singletons. Points from the study as a whole: TRBV segments more frequent in patients than in controls numbered roughly 5 and included TRBV5-6, TRBV5-1 and TRBV20-1.

No antigen has been assigned to these receptors. Sequenced material: blood. These receptors all stem from a girl aged 2-17 years with multiple sclerosis.

V gene TRBV14 combines with J gene TRBJ2-1; no firm D call. The CDR3 is 13 amino acids. Germline-derived CDR1 and CDR2 are SGHDN and FVKESK. V lost 2 bases, J lost 10 bases, and 12 bases lay in between. The CDR3 DNA reads as TGTGCCAGCAGCCAATCAGGTGGAGAGGAGCAGTTCTTC. Its translation is CASSQSGGEEQFF.

This clonotype occurred many times. The chain couples TRBV20-1 to TRBJ2-7; no firm D call. CDR1 is DFQATT, CDR2 SNEGSKA, per germline (reference sequence). The CDR3 is 11 amino acids. Trimming shortened V by 1 base and J by 7 bases, and 8 bases separated the two germline ends. CDR3 bases: TGCAGTGCTAGAGGGGGTTCGGAGCAGTACTTC. Its translation: CSARGGSEQYF.

V usage is TRBV27 and J usage is TRBJ1-5; TRBD1 matches at 9 bases. CDR1 is MNHEY, CDR2 SMNVEV, per germline (reference sequence). The CDR3 is 16 amino acids. Trimming took 6 bases from V and 2 from J; bases not matched to a gene: 8. CDR3 in amino acids: CASRTTQGAGNQPQHF. CDR3 DNA sequence: TGTGCCAGCAGGACAACACAGGGGGCAGGCAATCAGCCCCAGCATTTT.

As to this clonotype: Given a much more abundant clone one base away, this may be a read error. The rearrangement uses TRBV6-5 and TRBJ2-1, with D unresolved. CDR1 and CDR2 from the germline V gene are MNHEY and SVGAGI. V gave up 1 base and J gave up 8 bases, with 15 bases separating them. The CDR3 sequence is 15 residues long. The CDR3 sequence is CASSYLRVRTDEQFF. The CDR3, as DNA: TGTGCCAGCAGTTACTTAAGGGTGAGGACCGATGAGCAGTTCTTC.

This clonotype was seen a handful of times. The CDR3 region is CAWSRNRNNEQFF. CDR3 DNA sequence: TGTGCCTGGAGTCGTAATAGAAACAATGAGCAGTTCTTC. The chain links TRBV30 to TRBJ2-1; D remains ambiguous. The V gene lost 2 bases and the J gene lost 5 bases, with 10 bases spanning the gap. The germline V gene has CDR1 GTSNPN and CDR2 SVGIG (reference sequence). CDR3 length: 13 residues.

Notes on this clonotype: The CDR3 does not end in the conserved phenylalanine or tryptophan, so this is likely a read error. The chain recombines TRBV20-1 with TRBJ2-5, with D possibly being TRBD1 or TRBD2 (5 bases each). CDR1 and CDR2 (germline): DFQATT, SNEGSKA (reference sequence). The CDR3 runs to 13 residues. V dropped 6 bases and J dropped 1 base, with 12 bases sitting between them. The CDR3 nucleotides are TGCAGTGCCTGGGACGGACTCCAAGAGACCCAGTACGTC. It encodes CSAWDGLQETQYV.

This clonotype was found many times. This sequence joins TRBV12-3 or TRBV12-4 and TRBJ2-3, with TRBD2 as a possible D gene (6 bases). Trimming took 7 bases from V and 4 from J, leaving 18 bases between them. The CDR3 extends over 15 amino acids. The CDR3: CASTPRPGVADTQYF. As DNA, the CDR3 is TGTGCCAGCACCCCCCGCCCGGGGGTCGCAGATACGCAGTATTTT.

This sequence joins TRBV4-1 and TRBJ2-3; D may correspond to TRBD1 or TRBD2 (6 bases each). CDR1 and CDR2 from the germline V gene are MGHRA and YSYEKL. The germline V and J ends were trimmed by 1 base and 0 bases, with 11 bases remaining between them. This CDR3 has 16 residues. The CDR3 here is CASSQGTGASTDTQYF. CDR3 nucleotide sequence: TGCGCCAGCAGCCAAGGAACGGGGGCCAGCACAGATACGCAGTATTTT.

As concerns this clonotype: A much larger clone lies a single base off, so this may be a read error. The V and J genes are TRBV7-2 and TRBJ2-1, with D possibly being TRBD1 (6 bases). The DNA end is a closer match to TRBJ2-7, so the J assignment may be wrong. This CDR3 has 15 amino acids. Germline V gives CDR1 SGHTA, CDR2 FQGNSA. For the CDR3, the DNA is TGTGCCAGCAGCTTAAGGCAGGGGTCTAACAATGAGCAGTACTTC. This translates into CASSLRQGSNNEQYF.

The V gene is TRBV28, the J gene TRBJ2-7; possibly TRBD1 for D (6 bases). The CDR3 extends over 12 amino acids. V dropped 6 bases and J dropped 3 bases, with 9 bases sitting between them. CDR1 MDHEN and CDR2 SYDVKM come from the germline V gene. CDR3 region: CASRLQGYEQYF. In nucleotides, the CDR3 is TGTGCCAGCAGACTACAGGGCTACGAGCAGTACTTC.

A few counts support this clonotype. The chain carries TRBV7-9 and TRBJ2-5; TRBD2 might be the D (6 bases). The CDR3 runs 14 residues. Germline CDR1 is SEHNR and CDR2 is FQNEAQ (reference sequence). The V end lost 4 bases, the J end lost 2 bases, and 11 bases lay between the germline ends. This CDR3 reads CASSSRDLQETQYF. DNA for the CDR3: TGTGCCAGCAGCTCCCGGGACTTACAAGAGACCCAGTACTTC.

This clonotype was counted at least ten times. The rearrangement links TRBV7-2 to TRBJ2-5, with a tentative D call TRBD2 (5 bases). Germline-derived CDR1 and CDR2 are SGHTA and FQGNSA. The CDR3 is made up of 14 amino acids. V gave up 1 base and J gave up 7 bases, with 13 bases separating them. CDR3 sequence: CASSLEPAGGTQYF. The CDR3 DNA reads as TGTGCCAGCAGCTTAGAACCAGCTGGAGGGACCCAGTACTTC.

J is TRBJ1-5 and V is TRBV5-1, with D unresolved. The CDR3 runs to 15 residues. Trimming pared 2 bases from V and 0 bases from J, leaving 9 bases between. Germline loops: CDR1 SGHRS, CDR2 YFSETQ. CDR3 in amino acids: CASSFGGYSNQPQHF. CDR3 nucleotide sequence: TGCGCCAGCAGCTTCGGAGGATATAGCAATCAGCCCCAGCATTTT. Filled out from reference TRBV5-1 and TRBJ1-5, the complete variable domain reads KAGVTQTPRYLIKTRGQQVTLSCSPISGHRSVSWYQQTPGQGLQFLFEYFSETQRNKGNFPGRFSGRQFSNSRSEMNVSTLELGDSALYLCASSFGGYSNQPQHFGDGTRLSIL.

This clonotype was detected many times. The gene calls are TRBV15 and TRBJ1-1; no firm D call. This CDR3 comprises 14 residues. The germline V gene has CDR1 LNHNV and CDR2 YYDKDF (reference sequence). V was pared by 0 bases and J by 2 bases, with 7 bases between. CDR3 protein: CATSRESGNTEAFF. In DNA form, the CDR3 reads TGTGCCACCAGCAGAGAATCGGGTAACACTGAAGCTTTCTTT.

This clonotype was counted between two and nine times. The chain is built from TRBV4-1 and TRBJ2-3, with 11 bases matching TRBD2. CDR3 size: 18 residues. CDR1 and CDR2 (germline): MGHRA, YSYEKL. With V trimmed by 4 bases and J by 5 bases, 14 bases remained unmatched. The CDR3 coding sequence is TGCGCCAGCAGCCTTAGCGGGAGGGCCTCGGGGGCAAAAGATACGCAGTATTTT. Encoded protein: CASSLSGRASGAKDTQYF.

The CDR3 nucleotides are TGCAGTGCTCCTCGACAGGCCGCTGAAGCTTTCTTT. It specifies CSAPRQAAEAFF. V and J are TRBV20-1 and TRBJ1-1; maybe TRBD1 (6 bases). This CDR3 has 12 amino acids. Looked up from germline, CDR1 is DFQATT and CDR2 is SNEGSKA (reference sequence). With 5 bases removed from V and 6 bases from J, the gap between germline ends came to 13 bases.

This clonotype turned up a few times. One end of the junction does not line up with germline, which may come from a read error. This chain links TRBV5-1 with TRBJ2-1; 7 bases are a match to TRBD1. From germline, CDR1 is SGHRS and CDR2 YFSETQ. This CDR3 is 13 amino acids long. CDR3 amino acids: CAGSFDRVYEQFF. In nucleotides, the CDR3 is TGCGCCGGCAGCTTTGACAGGGTCTATGAGCAGTTCTTC.

The chain links TRBV29-1 to TRBJ1-1; 12 nucleotides agree with TRBD1. The CDR3 runs 16 residues. Germline CDR1 is SQVTM and CDR2 is ANQGSEA. V shed 4 bases and J 4 bases; nucleotides not matched to a gene: 10. In DNA form, the CDR3 reads TGCAGCGTTGGAGGGACAGGGGGCTCGTCGGGCACTGAAGCTTTCTTT. It translates to CSVGGTGGSSGTEAFF.

This clonotype has a count of ten or more. The chain uses TRBV27 and TRBJ2-7; D possibly matches TRBD1 or TRBD2 (5 bases each). Deletions cut 6 bases from V and 5 bases from J, with 20 bases between. The CDR3 covers 15 residues. The V gene's germline CDR1 is MNHEY and CDR2 SMNVEV (reference sequence). DNA of the CDR3: TGTGCCAGCAGCCGAAAAACCGGGACGGAAGACGAGCAGTACTTC. Translating it yields CASSRKTGTEDEQYF.

This clonotype occurred many times. This sequence joins TRBV7-2 and TRBJ2-1, with TRBD1 matching 9 bases. CDR3 size: 15 residues. The V and J ends lost 8 bases and 6 bases, in that order; junction bases with no gene match: 11. From germline, CDR1 is SGHTA and CDR2 FQGNSA. The CDR3 region is CASGPRDRVTNEQFF. The CDR3 DNA follows: TGTGCCAGCGGGCCTCGGGACAGGGTAACCAATGAGCAGTTCTTC.

This clonotype turned up a few times. The chain has TRBV2 and TRBJ2-5; 11 nucleotides align to TRBD2. The germline V gene encodes CDR1 SNHLY and CDR2 FYNNEI. This CDR3 has 16 amino acids. With V trimmed by 4 bases and J by 5 bases, 9 bases remained unmatched. CDR3 bases: TGTGCCAGCAGTGGAGGCCTAGCGGGAGGATCGGAGACCCAGTACTTC. Protein product: CASSGGLAGGSETQYF.

In this sample, this clonotype turned up many times. V gene TRBV7-2 combines with J gene TRBJ2-1; 12 nucleotides agree with TRBD1. The ends lost 5 bases at V and 7 bases at J; junction bases unmatched: 6. Germline V gene data show CDR1 as SGHTA and CDR2 as FQGNSA. The CDR3 runs to 15 residues. This chain's CDR3 is CASSPGTGGRNEQFF. In DNA, the CDR3 is TGTGCCAGCAGCCCCGGGACAGGGGGCAGGAATGAGCAGTTCTTC.

Comments on this clonotype: A much bigger clone sits one base away, suggesting this may be a read error. V usage is TRBV27 and J usage is TRBJ1-2; D not resolved. Trimming stripped 6 bases from V and 5 bases from J, with 13 bases between. CDR1 is MNHEY, CDR2 SMNVEV, per germline (reference sequence). The CDR3 sequence is 13 residues long. CDR3 nucleotide sequence: TGTGCCAGCAGGTTAGTTATCGGGTATGGCTACACCTTC. Protein product: CASRLVIGYGYTF.